This entry lists 18 T cell receptor beta chains sequenced from one sample in a study of T cell repertoires in cytomegalovirus infection. One entry per CDR3 protein, called by TCRdb with MiXCR from the reads. The sample includes around 450,000 distinct CDR3 sequences, approximately 32% of them seen just once. Input material: PBMCs. Receptors were obtained from a human donor in good health (CMV status not recorded). Some clones in this sample may be carry-over from other donors' samples.

Turning to this clonotype: Just one base apart from a much larger clone, this may be a read error. The chain links TRBV12-3 or TRBV12-4 to TRBJ1-2; 7 nucleotides line up with TRBD1. The CDR3 runs 15 residues. This chain's CDR3 is CVSSAGGQALYGYTF. In nucleotides, the CDR3 is TGTGTCAGCAGCGCTGGCGGACAGGCCCTCTATGGCTACACCTTC.

This clonotype was seen a few times. V gene TRBV19 combines with J gene TRBJ1-1; TRBD1 matches 7 bases. Germline V gene lookup returns CDR1 LNHDA and CDR2 SQIVND (reference sequence). The CDR3 is 14 residues long. V gave up 8 bases and J gave up 1 base; unmatched junction bases: 7. CDR3 loop: CASGTGTANTEAFF. The CDR3 DNA is TGTGCCAGTGGAACCGGGACAGCGAACACTGAAGCTTTCTTT.

This clonotype was counted at least ten times. V is TRBV7-9 and J is TRBJ2-5; 7 bases are shared with TRBD1. V dropped 4 bases and J dropped 4; count of bases not matched to a gene: 9. The CDR3 loop spans 15 amino acids. In germline, CDR1 is SEHNR, CDR2 FQNEAQ (reference sequence). CDR3 in amino acids: CASSSPRTGGETQYF. In nucleotides, the CDR3 is TGTGCCAGCAGCTCCCCGAGGACAGGAGGAGAGACCCAGTACTTC.

J is TRBJ2-5 and V is TRBV28; D unresolved. The CDR3 totals 12 residues. V was pared by 6 bases and J by 11 bases, with 16 bases between. Germline V gene sequence: CDR1 MDHEN, CDR2 SYDVKM. The CDR3 spells CASSSPGGRQYF. The DNA of the CDR3 is TGTGCCAGCAGCTCCCCCGGCGGCAGACAGTACTTC. Full variable domain (missing parts from reference TRBV28 and TRBJ2-5): DVKVTQSSRYLVKRTGEKVFLECVQDMDHENMFWYRQDPGLGLRLIYFSYDVKMKEKGDIPEGYSVSREKKERFSLILESASTNQTSMYLCASSSPGGRQYFGPGTRLLVL.

The chain links TRBV19 to TRBJ2-6; TRBD1 matches at 7 bases. This CDR3 region has 15 residues. Germline V gene lookup returns CDR1 LNHDA and CDR2 SQIVND (reference sequence). V was pared by 3 bases and J by 4 bases, with 3 bases of the junction left unmatched. The CDR3 DNA sequence: TGTGCCAGTAGTATCGGGACAGTCGGGGCCAACGTCCTGACTTTC. It is translated as CASSIGTVGANVLTF.

This clonotype was found a few times. The V call is TRBV27, the J call TRBJ2-1; no clear D. Germline V gene lookup returns CDR1 MNHEY and CDR2 SMNVEV (reference sequence). V was pared by 4 bases and J by 4 bases, with 11 bases between. The CDR3 extends over 14 amino acids. The CDR3 DNA reads TGTGCCAGCAGTTCGGACGGCGGATACAATGAGCAGTTCTTC. The encoded protein is CASSSDGGYNEQFF.

This clonotype has just a few counts. V usage is TRBV27 and J usage is TRBJ1-1; D gene uncertain. Per the germline V gene, CDR1 is MNHEY and CDR2 is SMNVEV (reference sequence). The CDR3 extends over 13 amino acids. With 2 bases removed from V and 5 bases from J, the gap between germline ends came to 9 bases. This chain's CDR3 is CASSLLPVTEAFF. The CDR3 coding sequence is TGTGCCAGCAGTTTACTTCCGGTAACTGAAGCTTTCTTT.

This clonotype turned up a few times. The chain's CDR3 is CSARARQGREKLFF. The CDR3 DNA sequence: TGCAGTGCTAGAGCCAGACAGGGGCGGGAAAAACTGTTTTTT. The chain employs TRBV20-1 and TRBJ1-4, with 8 bases aligning to TRBD1. Germline V gives CDR1 DFQATT, CDR2 SNEGSKA (reference sequence). V was clipped by 1 base and J by 8 bases; unmatched bases: 6. The CDR3 sequence is 14 residues long.

The rearrangement joins TRBV11-2 to TRBJ1-4; unclear D gene. In germline, CDR1 is SGHAT, CDR2 FQNNGV. Trimming took off 0 bases at V and 12 bases at J, with 14 bases between the two ends. This CDR3 spans 14 amino acids. The CDR3 bases are TGTGCCAGCAGCTTAGACTCAGTCCGTGGGCAACTGTTTTTT. Translation: CASSLDSVRGQLFF.

This clonotype was seen only a few times. The CDR3 reads CSARGLQGSSYEQYF. CDR3 DNA sequence: TGCAGTGCTAGAGGCCTCCAGGGGAGCTCCTACGAGCAGTACTTC. The rearrangement joins TRBV20-1 to TRBJ2-7; D possibly corresponds to TRBD1 (6 bases). In germline, CDR1 is DFQATT, CDR2 SNEGSKA (reference sequence). Deletions cut 1 base from V and 0 bases from J, with 13 bases between. This CDR3 comprises 15 residues.

There are many counts of this clonotype. V and J are TRBV28 and TRBJ1-4, with 8 positions matching TRBD1. Unmatched junction bases numbered 12, after V lost 7 bases and J lost 8 bases. Germline V gene data show CDR1 as MDHEN and CDR2 as SYDVKM. The CDR3 has 15 amino acids. The CDR3 DNA reads as TGTGCCAGCATTGGACAGGGTGAGCGAGGGGAAAAACTGTTTTTT. Protein: CASIGQGERGEKLFF.

This clonotype was recorded once. The conserved final phenylalanine or tryptophan is absent from the CDR3, which likely points to a read error. This chain uses TRBV7-2 with TRBJ1-3, with unresolved D. CDR3 length: 15 amino acids. V gave up 5 bases and J gave up 0 bases, with 11 bases separating them. Germline values: CDR1 SGHTA, CDR2 FQGNSA. This chain's CDR3 is CASSRPAASGNTIYL. The CDR3 coding sequence is TGTGCCAGCAGCCGCCCAGCAGCCTCTGGAAACACCATATATTTG.

The gene calls are TRBV6-1 and TRBJ2-4; D remains ambiguous. CDR3 size: 19 residues. The ends were cut back, 2 bases at V and 6 bases at J, with 26 bases in the middle. Per the germline V gene, CDR1 is MNHNS and CDR2 is SASEGT. CDR3 in amino acids: CASSEFPHVESLERNIQYF. The DNA for the CDR3 is TGTGCCAGCAGTGAATTCCCACACGTGGAGAGTTTGGAAAGAAACATTCAGTACTTC.

The chain couples TRBV28 to TRBJ2-5; 11 nucleotides align to TRBD2. CDR3 length equals 15 residues. The junction had 4 bases not matched to a gene; V was cut back by 2 bases and J by 5 bases. Germline values: CDR1 MDHEN, CDR2 SYDVKM. CDR3 amino acids: CASSLRGLAGETQYF. The DNA for the CDR3 is TGTGCCAGCAGTTTACGTGGACTAGCGGGCGAGACCCAGTACTTC. The entire variable domain, with the rest obtained from reference TRBV28 and TRBJ2-5, is as follows: DVKVTQSSRYLVKRTGEKVFLECVQDMDHENMFWYRQDPGLGLRLIYFSYDVKMKEKGDIPEGYSVSREKKERFSLILESASTNQTSMYLCASSLRGLAGETQYFGPGTRLLVL.

V gene TRBV20-1 combines with J gene TRBJ1-5; D perhaps matches TRBD1 (6 bases). CDR3 size: 14 residues. Between the trimmed V and J ends, which lost 5 bases and 5 bases, there was a span of 16 bases. CDR1 DFQATT and CDR2 SNEGSKA come from the germline V gene (reference sequence). Written as DNA, the CDR3 is TGCAGTGCTCGAAACAGGGAGCCGGATCAGCCCCAGCATTTT. Protein product: CSARNREPDQPQHF.

DNA of the CDR3: TGTGCCAGCAGCTTAAGATCCCCTGCTTCGTTGAACACCGGGGAGCTGTTTTTT. Protein product: CASSLRSPASLNTGELFF. The gene calls are TRBV11-2 and TRBJ2-2; D is unclear. The germline V and J ends were trimmed by 2 bases and 1 base, with 17 bases remaining between them. CDR1 and CDR2 from the germline V gene are SGHAT and FQNNGV. The CDR3 runs 18 residues.

This chain links TRBV2 with TRBJ2-2; TRBD1 might be the D (6 bases). V lost 3 bases to trimming and J lost 1 base, with 12 bases between them. This CDR3 is built from 16 residues. Germline-derived CDR1 and CDR2 are SNHLY and FYNNEI. CDR3 nucleotide sequence: TGTGCCAGCAGTGATCAGGGGCTGGTGAACACCGGGGAGCTGTTTTTT. Protein product: CASSDQGLVNTGELFF.

In the case of this clonotype: This may be a read error, as it is one base from a much larger clone. V is TRBV7-2 and J is TRBJ2-5; 7 positions match TRBD2. This CDR3 is 16 amino acids long. CDR1 and CDR2 (germline): SGHTA, FQGNSA. CDR3 protein: CASSLPSGAVQETHYF. CDR3 in DNA: TGTGCCAGCAGCTTACCCAGCGGGGCTGTTCAAGAGACCCATTACTTC.